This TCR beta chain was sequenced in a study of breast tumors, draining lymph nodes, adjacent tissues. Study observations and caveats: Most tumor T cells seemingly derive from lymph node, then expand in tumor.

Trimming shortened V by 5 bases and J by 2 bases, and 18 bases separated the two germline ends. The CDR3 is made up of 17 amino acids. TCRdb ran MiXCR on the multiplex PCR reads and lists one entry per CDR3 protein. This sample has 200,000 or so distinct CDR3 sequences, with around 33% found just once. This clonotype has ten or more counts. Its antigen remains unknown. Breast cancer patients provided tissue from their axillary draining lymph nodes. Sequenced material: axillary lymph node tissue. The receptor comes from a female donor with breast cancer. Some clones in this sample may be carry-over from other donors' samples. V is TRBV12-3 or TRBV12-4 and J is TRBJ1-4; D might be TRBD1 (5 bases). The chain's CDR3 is CASSPTHWGWTNEKLFF. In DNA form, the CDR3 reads TGTGCCAGCAGTCCCACCCACTGGGGGTGGACTAATGAAAAACTGTTTTTT.